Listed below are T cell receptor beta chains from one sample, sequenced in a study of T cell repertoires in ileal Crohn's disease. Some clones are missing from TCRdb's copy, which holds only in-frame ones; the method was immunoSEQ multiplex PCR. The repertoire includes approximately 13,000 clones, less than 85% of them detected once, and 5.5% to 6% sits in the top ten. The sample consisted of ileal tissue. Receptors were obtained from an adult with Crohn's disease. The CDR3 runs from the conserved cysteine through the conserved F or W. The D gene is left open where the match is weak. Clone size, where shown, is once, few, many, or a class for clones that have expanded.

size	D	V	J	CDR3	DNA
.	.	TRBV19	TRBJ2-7	CASSQSLAFREQYF	TGTGCCAGTAGTCAAAGTCTGGCGTTCCGCGAGCAGTACTTC
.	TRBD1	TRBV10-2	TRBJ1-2	CASSAPGQGSGYTF	TGCGCCAGCAGTGCCCCGGGACAGGGCTCTGGCTACACCTTC
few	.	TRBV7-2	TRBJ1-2	CASSPQINYGYTF	TGTGCCAGCAGCCCCCAGATAAACTATGGCTACACCTTC
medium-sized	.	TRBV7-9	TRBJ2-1	CASPPTSKDEQFF	TGTGCCAGCCCGCCGACCTCAAAGGATGAGCAGTTCTTC
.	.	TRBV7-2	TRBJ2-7	CASSLGLGAYEQYF	TGTGCCAGCAGCTTAGGACTAGGGGCATACGAGCAGTACTTC
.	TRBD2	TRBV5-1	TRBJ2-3	CASSTGAGALMNSDTQYF	TGCGCCAGCAGCACCGGAGCGGGGGCCCTTATGAATTCAGATACGCAGTATTTT
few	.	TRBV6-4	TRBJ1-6	CASSPSAGYSPLHF	TGTGCCAGCAGCCCTTCGGCAGGGTACTCACCCCTCCACTTT
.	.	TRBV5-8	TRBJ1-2	CASNLRGVSYGYTF	TGTGCCAGCAACCTCAGGGGAGTGAGCTATGGCTACACCTTC
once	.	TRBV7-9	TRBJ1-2	CASSLGQSPNYGYTF	TGTGCCAGCAGCCTTGGACAGTCGCCAAACTATGGCTACACCTTC
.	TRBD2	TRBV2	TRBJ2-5	CASSPGTSGGMGTQYF	TGTGCCAGCAGCCCCGGGACTAGCGGGGGGATGGGGACCCAGTACTTC
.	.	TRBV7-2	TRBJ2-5	CASSPTYGGAKTQYF	TGTGCCAGCAGCCCTACTTATGGGGGCGCAAAGACCCAGTACTTC
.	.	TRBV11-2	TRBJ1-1	CASSLAGLNTEAFF	TGTGCCAGCAGCTTGGCCGGGCTGAACACTGAAGCTTTCTTT
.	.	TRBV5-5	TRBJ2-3	CASSFTQGTFTDTQYF	TGTGCCAGCAGCTTTACGCAGGGGACTTTCACAGATACGCAGTATTTT
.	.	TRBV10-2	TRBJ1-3	CASRAAFGNTIYF	TGCGCCAGCAGGGCCGCTTTTGGAAACACCATATATTTT
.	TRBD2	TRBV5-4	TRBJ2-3	CASSLTSGGLTDTQYF	TGTGCCAGCAGCTTGACTAGCGGGGGATTAACAGATACGCAGTATTTT
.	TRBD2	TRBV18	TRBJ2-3	CASSPPYERGGDTQYF	TGTGCCAGCTCACCACCGTATGAGCGGGGGGGTGATACGCAGTATTTT
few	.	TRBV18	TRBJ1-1	CASSPLHDGNTEAFF	TGTGCCAGCTCACCACTCCATGACGGGAACACTGAAGCTTTCTTT
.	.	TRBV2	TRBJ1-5	CASKEGGYNQPQHF	TGTGCCAGCAAAGAGGGGGGCTACAATCAGCCCCAGCATTTT
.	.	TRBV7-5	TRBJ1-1	CVRSNDRVEAFF	TGTGTCAGAAGCAACGACAGGGTTGAAGCTTTCTTT
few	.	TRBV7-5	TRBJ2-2	CARVRGGNTGELFF	TGTGCCAGGGTCCGGGGGGGGAACACCGGGGAGCTGTTTTTT
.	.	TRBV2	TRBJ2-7	CASSPPGYEQYF	TGTGCCAGCAGCCCCCCGGGTTACGAGCAGTACTTC
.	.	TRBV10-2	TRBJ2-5	CASSERETQYF	TGCGCCAGCAGTGAGAGGGAGACCCAGTACTTC
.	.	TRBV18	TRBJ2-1	CASSPPGLGGPDEQFF	TGTGCCAGCTCACCACCAGGACTGGGGGGGCCCGATGAGCAGTTCTTC
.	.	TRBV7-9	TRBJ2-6	CASGSGANVLTF	TGTGCCAGCGGGTCTGGGGCCAACGTCCTGACTTTC
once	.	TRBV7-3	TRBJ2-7	CASSIDSNYEQYF	TGTGCCAGCAGTATCGACTCGAACTACGAGCAGTACTTC
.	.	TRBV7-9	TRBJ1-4	CASSLGSGGYEKLFF	TGTGCCAGCAGCTTAGGTTCGGGGGGGTACGAAAAACTGTTTTTT
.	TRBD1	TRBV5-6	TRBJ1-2	CASIPGQDNYGYTF	TGTGCCAGCATTCCGGGACAGGATAATTATGGCTACACCTTC
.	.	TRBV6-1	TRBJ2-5	CASSGSGGTQETQYF	TGTGCCAGCAGTGGTAGTGGGGGGACTCAAGAGACCCAGTACTTC
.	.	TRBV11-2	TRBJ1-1	CASSGRGEGEGTEAFF	TGTGCCAGCAGCGGCCGCGGTGAGGGGGAGGGCACTGAAGCTTTCTTT
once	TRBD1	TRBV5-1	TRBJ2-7	CASSSTRQGRSYEQYF	TGCGCCAGCAGCTCAACGAGACAGGGAAGGTCCTACGAGCAGTACTTC
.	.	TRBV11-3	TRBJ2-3	CASSTKGGGADTQYF	TGTGCCAGCAGCACCAAAGGGGGGGGCGCAGATACGCAGTATTTT
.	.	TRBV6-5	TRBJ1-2	CASRFQGVGGYTF	TGTGCCAGCAGATTCCAGGGAGTTGGCGGCTACACCTTC
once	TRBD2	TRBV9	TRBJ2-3	CASTAGRGGADTQYF	TGTGCCAGCACCGCGGGGCGGGGGGGTGCAGATACGCAGTATTTT
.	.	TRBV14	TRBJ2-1	CASSQVGAINEQFF	TGTGCCAGCAGCCAAGTTGGAGCAATCAATGAGCAGTTCTTC
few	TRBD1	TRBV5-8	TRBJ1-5	CASSFSPGQGGQPQHF	TGTGCCAGCAGCTTCAGTCCGGGACAGGGAGGCCAGCCCCAGCATTTT
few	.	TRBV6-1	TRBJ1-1	CASSEDRRGAFF	TGTGCCAGCAGTGAAGACCGACGTGGGGCTTTCTTT
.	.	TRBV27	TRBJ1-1	CASSYKDSNTEAFF	TGTGCCAGCAGTTACAAGGACTCAAACACTGAAGCTTTCTTT
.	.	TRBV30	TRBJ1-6	CAGRGEYNSPLHF	TGTGCCGGGAGGGGGGAATATAATTCACCCCTCCACTTT
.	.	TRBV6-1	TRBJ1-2	CASTTGPGGYTF	TGTGCCAGCACCACCGGGCCAGGCGGCTACACCTTC
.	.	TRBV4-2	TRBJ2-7	CASSQDQGDEQYF	TGTGCCAGCAGCCAAGATCAGGGAGATGAGCAGTACTTC
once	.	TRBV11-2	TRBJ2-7	CASSLEQGGTYEQYF	TGTGCCAGCAGCTTAGAACAGGGGGGGACCTACGAGCAGTACTTC
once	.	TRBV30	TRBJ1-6	CAYSSRSYNSPLHF	TGTGCCTACAGCAGTAGGTCCTATAATTCACCCCTCCACTTT
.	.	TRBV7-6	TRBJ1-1	CASSSLGRVGYTEAFF	TGTGCCAGCAGCTCCCTAGGGAGGGTGGGGTACACTGAAGCTTTCTTT
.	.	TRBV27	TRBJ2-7	CASSRRAGPYEQYF	TGTGCCAGCAGTAGACGGGCCGGGCCCTACGAGCAGTACTTC
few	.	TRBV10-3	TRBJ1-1	CAISEREPEEAFF	TGTGCCATCAGTGAGAGGGAACCTGAAGAAGCTTTCTTT
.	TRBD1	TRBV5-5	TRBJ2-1	CASSLRTGRIYNEQFF	TGTGCCAGCAGTCTACGGACAGGGAGAATCTACAATGAGCAGTTCTTC
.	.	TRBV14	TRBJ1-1	CASSQGDHNSRNTEAFF	TGTGCCAGCAGCCAGGGGGACCACAATAGTCGGAACACTGAAGCTTTCTTT
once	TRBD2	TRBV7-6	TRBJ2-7	CASSFGTTFYEQYF	TGTGCCAGCAGCTTCGGGACTACCTTTTACGAGCAGTACTTC
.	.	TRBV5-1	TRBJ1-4	CASSFGIGATNEKLFF	TGCGCCAGCAGCTTTGGAATTGGGGCAACTAATGAAAAACTGTTTTTT
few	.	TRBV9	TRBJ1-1	CASSALLTNTEAFF	TGTGCCAGCAGCGCCCTCCTAACGAACACTGAAGCTTTCTTT
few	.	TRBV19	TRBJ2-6	CASTEIGGANVLTF	TGTGCCAGTACCGAAATTGGGGGGGCCAACGTCCTGACTTTC
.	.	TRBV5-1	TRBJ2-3	CASSFNSYTDTQYF	TGCGCCAGCAGCTTCAACTCTTACACAGATACGCAGTATTTT
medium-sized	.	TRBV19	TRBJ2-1	CASSVQLGYEQFF	TGTGCCAGTAGTGTTCAGCTAGGTTATGAGCAGTTCTTC